The rows below give T cell receptor beta chains drawn from one sample of a study of shared clonotypes between healthy human individuals. Produced via immunoSEQ multiplex PCR; TCRdb's table is partial and in-frame only. The data show some 1,400,000 clones, approximately 97% seen once. Sequenced sample: naive CD4+ T cells sorted from blood. The receptors stem from a man younger than 40 in good health. The CDR3 runs from the conserved cysteine through the conserved F or W. The order of the fields is J gene, D gene, V gene, clone size, CDR3 DNA, CDR3 protein. The D gene is left open where the match is weak. Size tells how often a clone was seen (once, few, many) or the class of an expanded clone, and some rows leave it out.

j_call: TRBJ2-7
d_call: TRBD1
v_call: TRBV2
clone_size: -
cdr3_nt: TGTGCCAGCATTTTCGACAGGGACTCCTACGAGCAGTACTTC
cdr3_aa: CASIFDRDSYEQYF

j_call: TRBJ1-3
d_call: -
v_call: TRBV25-1
clone_size: -
cdr3_nt: TGTGCCAGCAGTGAGTGGGGAACTGGAAACACCATATATTTT
cdr3_aa: CASSEWGTGNTIYF

j_call: TRBJ1-4
d_call: TRBD1
v_call: TRBV5-4
clone_size: -
cdr3_nt: TGTGCCAGCAGCTTGGCGGGGGCGGGACAGAATGAAAAACTGTTTTTT
cdr3_aa: CASSLAGAGQNEKLFF

j_call: TRBJ2-1
d_call: -
v_call: TRBV9
clone_size: -
cdr3_nt: TGTGCCAGCAGCGTGTCCGGGACTCAATACAATGAGCAGTTCTTC
cdr3_aa: CASSVSGTQYNEQFF

j_call: TRBJ1-1
d_call: -
v_call: TRBV11-2
clone_size: -
cdr3_nt: TGTGCCAGCAGACGACTATTGAACACTGAAGCTTTCTTT
cdr3_aa: CASRRLLNTEAFF

j_call: TRBJ1-5
d_call: -
v_call: TRBV27
clone_size: -
cdr3_nt: TGTGCCAGCAGTTTTAGAGGTCAGGCTCAGCCCCAGCATTTT
cdr3_aa: CASSFRGQAQPQHF

j_call: TRBJ1-2
d_call: -
v_call: TRBV28
clone_size: few
cdr3_nt: TGTGCCAGCAGTTTGGGGGTACCCTATGGCTACACCTTC
cdr3_aa: CASSLGVPYGYTF

j_call: TRBJ2-5
d_call: TRBD2
v_call: TRBV6-1
clone_size: -
cdr3_nt: TGTGCCAGCAGTGCTAGCGGGAGTGTGACCCAGTACTTC
cdr3_aa: CASSASGSVTQYF

j_call: TRBJ1-1
d_call: TRBD1
v_call: TRBV19
clone_size: once
cdr3_nt: TGTGCCAGTAGTTCACCGACAGGGAAGAATGCGAACACTGAAGCTTTCTTT
cdr3_aa: CASSSPTGKNANTEAFF

j_call: TRBJ2-1
d_call: TRBD1
v_call: TRBV5-4
clone_size: -
cdr3_nt: TGTGCCAGCAGCCCGGGACAGCTAATTTACAATGAGCAGTTCTTC
cdr3_aa: CASSPGQLIYNEQFF

j_call: TRBJ2-3
d_call: -
v_call: TRBV6-5
clone_size: -
cdr3_nt: TGTGCCAGCAGTTACGGGGCCACAGATACGCAGTATTTT
cdr3_aa: CASSYGATDTQYF

j_call: TRBJ2-1
d_call: -
v_call: TRBV4-1
clone_size: -
cdr3_nt: TGCGCCAGCAGCCAGACACTGGGCGGGATCCCCTACAATGAGCAGTTCTTC
cdr3_aa: CASSQTLGGIPYNEQFF

j_call: TRBJ2-1
d_call: TRBD2
v_call: TRBV5-4
clone_size: -
cdr3_nt: TGTGCCAGCAGCTTGGAACCTAGCGGGAGAGGAAATGAGCAGTTCTTC
cdr3_aa: CASSLEPSGRGNEQFF

j_call: TRBJ2-2
d_call: -
v_call: TRBV6-5
clone_size: -
cdr3_nt: TGTGCCAGCCGATCTGGGGCGTCGGGGCTGTTTTTT
cdr3_aa: CASRSGASGLFF

j_call: TRBJ1-5
d_call: -
v_call: TRBV28
clone_size: -
cdr3_nt: TGTGCCAGCAGCTTACAGGGTAGTCAGCCCCAGCATTTT
cdr3_aa: CASSLQGSQPQHF

j_call: TRBJ1-2
d_call: TRBD1
v_call: TRBV19
clone_size: -
cdr3_nt: TGTGCCAGTATTGGACAGGCACTACGGGGTGGCTACACCTTC
cdr3_aa: CASIGQALRGGYTF